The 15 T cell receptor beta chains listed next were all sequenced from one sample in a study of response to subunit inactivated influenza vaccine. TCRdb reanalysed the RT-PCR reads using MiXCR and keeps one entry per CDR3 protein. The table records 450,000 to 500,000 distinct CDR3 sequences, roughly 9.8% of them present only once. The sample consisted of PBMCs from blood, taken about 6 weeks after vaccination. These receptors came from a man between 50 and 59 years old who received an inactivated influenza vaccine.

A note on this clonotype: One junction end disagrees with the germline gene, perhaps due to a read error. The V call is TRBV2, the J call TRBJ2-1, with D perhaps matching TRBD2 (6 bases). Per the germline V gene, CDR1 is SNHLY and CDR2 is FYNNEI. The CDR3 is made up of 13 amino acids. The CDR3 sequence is CANSESTGDEQFF. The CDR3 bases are TGTGCCAACAGTGAGAGTACGGGGGATGAGCAGTTCTTC. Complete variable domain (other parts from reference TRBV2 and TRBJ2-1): EPEVTQTPSHQVTQMGQEVILRCVPISNHLYFYWYRQILGQKVEFLVSFYNNEISEKSEIFDDQFSVERPDGSNFTLKIRSTKLEDSAMYFCANSESTGDEQFFGPGTRLTVL.

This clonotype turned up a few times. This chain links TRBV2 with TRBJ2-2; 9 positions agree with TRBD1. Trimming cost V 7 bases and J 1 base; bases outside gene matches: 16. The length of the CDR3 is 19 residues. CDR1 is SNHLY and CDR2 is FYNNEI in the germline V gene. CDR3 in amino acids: CASKEMVLRDRVNTGELFF. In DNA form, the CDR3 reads TGTGCCAGCAAAGAAATGGTACTCCGGGACAGGGTGAACACCGGGGAGCTGTTTTTT. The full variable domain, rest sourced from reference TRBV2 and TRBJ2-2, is EPEVTQTPSHQVTQMGQEVILRCVPISNHLYFYWYRQILGQKVEFLVSFYNNEISEKSEIFDDQFSVERPDGSNFTLKIRSTKLEDSAMYFCASKEMVLRDRVNTGELFFGEGSRLTVL.

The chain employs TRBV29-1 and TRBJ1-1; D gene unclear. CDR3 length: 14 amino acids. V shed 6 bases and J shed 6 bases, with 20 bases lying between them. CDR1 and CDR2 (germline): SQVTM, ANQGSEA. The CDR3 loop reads CSVERLFSRAEAFF. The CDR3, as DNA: TGCAGCGTAGAAAGGTTATTCTCGCGGGCTGAAGCTTTCTTT.

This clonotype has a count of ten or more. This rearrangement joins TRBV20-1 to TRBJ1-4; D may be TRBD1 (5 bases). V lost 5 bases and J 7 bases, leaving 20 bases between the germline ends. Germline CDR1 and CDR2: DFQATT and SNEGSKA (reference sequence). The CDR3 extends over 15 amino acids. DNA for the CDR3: TGCAGTGCTCGGGACCCGGTGGGGTTAAGTGAAAAACTGTTTTTT. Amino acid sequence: CSARDPVGLSEKLFF.

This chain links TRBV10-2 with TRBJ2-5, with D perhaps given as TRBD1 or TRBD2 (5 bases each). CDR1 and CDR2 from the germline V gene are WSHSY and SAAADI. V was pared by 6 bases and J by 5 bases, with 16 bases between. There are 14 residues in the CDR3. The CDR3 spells CASRRDRRWETQYF. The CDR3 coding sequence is TGCGCCAGCAGACGGGACCGACGCTGGGAGACCCAGTACTTC.

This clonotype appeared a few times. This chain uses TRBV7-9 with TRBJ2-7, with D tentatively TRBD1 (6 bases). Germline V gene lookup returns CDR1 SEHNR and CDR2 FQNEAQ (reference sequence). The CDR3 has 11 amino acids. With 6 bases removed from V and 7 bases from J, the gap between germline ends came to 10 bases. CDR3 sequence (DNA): TGTGCCAGCAGGGGAACAGGGGAGCAGTACTTC. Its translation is CASRGTGEQYF.

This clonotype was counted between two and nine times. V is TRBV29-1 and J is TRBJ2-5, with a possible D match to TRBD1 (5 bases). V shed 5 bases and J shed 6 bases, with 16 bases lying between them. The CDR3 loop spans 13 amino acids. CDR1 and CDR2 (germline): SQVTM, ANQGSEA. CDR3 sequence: CSVRGRARKTQYF. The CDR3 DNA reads TGCAGCGTTCGAGGCAGGGCGCGGAAGACCCAGTACTTC.

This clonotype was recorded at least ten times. CDR3 residues: CASSWGLAGTTYTDTQYF. CDR3 DNA: TGCGCCAGCAGCTGGGGACTAGCGGGGACGACATACACAGATACGCAGTATTTT. The rearrangement links TRBV5-1 to TRBJ2-3; 13 bases map to TRBD2. The germline V gene encodes CDR1 SGHRS and CDR2 YFSETQ. CDR3 length equals 18 residues. The J segment lost 2 bases and the V segment lost 3 bases, leaving 9 bases of the junction unmatched.

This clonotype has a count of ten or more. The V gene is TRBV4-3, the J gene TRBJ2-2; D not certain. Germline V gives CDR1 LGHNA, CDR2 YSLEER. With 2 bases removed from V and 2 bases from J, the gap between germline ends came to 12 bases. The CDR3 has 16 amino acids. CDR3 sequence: CASSQRLGENTGELFF. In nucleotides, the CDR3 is TGCGCCAGCAGCCAACGGCTTGGGGAAAACACCGGGGAGCTGTTTTTT.

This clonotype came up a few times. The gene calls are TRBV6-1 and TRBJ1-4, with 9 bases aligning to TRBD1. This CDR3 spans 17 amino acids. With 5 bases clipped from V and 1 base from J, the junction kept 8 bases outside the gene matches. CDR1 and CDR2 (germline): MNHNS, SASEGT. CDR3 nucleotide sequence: TGTGCCAGCAGTCGAGAGGGGACAGGGAGAACTAATGAAAAACTGTTTTTT. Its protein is CASSREGTGRTNEKLFF.

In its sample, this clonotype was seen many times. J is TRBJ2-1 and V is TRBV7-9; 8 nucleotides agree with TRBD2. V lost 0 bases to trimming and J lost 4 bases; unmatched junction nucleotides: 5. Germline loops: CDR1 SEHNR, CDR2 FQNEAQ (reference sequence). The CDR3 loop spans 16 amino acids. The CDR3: CASSLASGGVYNEQFF. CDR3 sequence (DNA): TGTGCCAGCAGCTTAGCGAGCGGGGGAGTATACAATGAGCAGTTCTTC.

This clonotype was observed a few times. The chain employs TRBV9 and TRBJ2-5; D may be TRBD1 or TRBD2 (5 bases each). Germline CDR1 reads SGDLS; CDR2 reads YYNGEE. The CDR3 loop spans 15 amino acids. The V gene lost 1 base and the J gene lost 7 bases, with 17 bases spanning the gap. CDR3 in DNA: TGTGCCAGCAGCGTATATGGGAGAGGGGTTGGGACCCAGTACTTC. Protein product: CASSVYGRGVGTQYF.

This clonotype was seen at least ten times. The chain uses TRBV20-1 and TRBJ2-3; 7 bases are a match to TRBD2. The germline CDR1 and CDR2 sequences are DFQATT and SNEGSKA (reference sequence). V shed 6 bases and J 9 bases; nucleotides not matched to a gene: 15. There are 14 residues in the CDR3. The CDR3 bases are TGCAGTGCCCCGAGGGCGGGAGAGGCTCCGACGCAGTATTTT. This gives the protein CSAPRAGEAPTQYF.

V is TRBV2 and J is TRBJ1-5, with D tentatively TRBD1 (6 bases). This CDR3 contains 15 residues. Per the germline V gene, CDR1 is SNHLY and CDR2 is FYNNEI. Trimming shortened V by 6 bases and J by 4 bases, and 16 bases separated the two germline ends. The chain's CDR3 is CASSARTAANQPQHF. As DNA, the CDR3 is TGTGCCAGCAGCGCCCGGACAGCCGCGAATCAGCCCCAGCATTTT.

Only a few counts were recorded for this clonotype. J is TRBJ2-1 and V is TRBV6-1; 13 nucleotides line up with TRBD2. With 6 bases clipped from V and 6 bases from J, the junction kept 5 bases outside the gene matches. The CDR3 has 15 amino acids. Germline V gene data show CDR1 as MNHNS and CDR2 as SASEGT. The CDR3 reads CASSSTSGRANEQFF. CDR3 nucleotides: TGTGCCAGCAGCAGTACTAGCGGGAGGGCCAATGAGCAGTTCTTC.